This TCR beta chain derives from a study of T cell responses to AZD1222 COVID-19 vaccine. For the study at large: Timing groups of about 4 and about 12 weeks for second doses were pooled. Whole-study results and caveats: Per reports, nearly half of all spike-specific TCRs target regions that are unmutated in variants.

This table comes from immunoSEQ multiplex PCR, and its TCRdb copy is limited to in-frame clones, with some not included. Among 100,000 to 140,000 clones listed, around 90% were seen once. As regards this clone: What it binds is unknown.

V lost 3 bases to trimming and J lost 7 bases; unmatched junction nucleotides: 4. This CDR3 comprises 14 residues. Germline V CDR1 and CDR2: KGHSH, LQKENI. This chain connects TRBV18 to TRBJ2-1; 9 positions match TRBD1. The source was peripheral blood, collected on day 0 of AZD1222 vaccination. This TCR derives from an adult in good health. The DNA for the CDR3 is TGTGCCAGCTCACCGAAGACAGGGGGTAATGAGCAGTTCTTC. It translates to CASSPKTGGNEQFF.